The clone carrying this TCR beta chain was recorded once. Libraries were prepared by immunoSEQ multiplex PCR; TCRdb keeps only in-frame clonotypes and omits some of them. This table has 100,000 to 150,000 clones, 80% to 90% appearing once. This specimen belongs to a study of T cell responses to AZD1222 COVID-19 vaccine. The CDR3 has 13 amino acids. V was clipped by 5 bases and J by 3 bases, with 9 bases between them. The germline V gene encodes CDR1 SGHTA and CDR2 FQGNSA. The gene calls are TRBV7-2 and TRBJ2-3, with D possibly being TRBD1 (6 bases). Material: peripheral blood, obtained on day 0 of AZD1222 vaccination. The TCR was taken from an adult in good health. For the CDR3, the DNA is TGTGCCAGCAGCCCCCAGGGGACAGATACGCAGTATTTT. Protein sequence: CASSPQGTDTQYF.